Each of the 2 T cell receptor beta chains below was sequenced from the same sample in a study of tumor-infiltrating lymphocytes in primary liver carcinoma. Total RNA (around 0.45 ug) served as template for TCR beta cDNA synthesis primed by a constant-region primer. Libraries of TCR beta came from three nested multiplex PCR rounds with slightly modified ARM-PCR. TRBV1-TRBV30 forward primers paired with a C-beta reverse primer were used in the first two PCR rounds, which ran roughly 9 cycles each. MiXCR, run by TCRdb on the multiplex PCR reads, gives a single entry per CDR3 protein. The sample holds tens of thousands of distinct CDR3 sequences, around 72% seen once. Unsorted bulk tissue, roughly 19-34 mg of it, served as the source for co-extraction of RNA and DNA. Specimen: liver tumor tissue from sampling region 2. Subset indicated: tumor region T2, inferior pole. The receptors were gathered from a man aged 40-55 years with primary liver carcinoma and hepatitis B virus infection.

This clonotype is medium-sized by share. J is TRBJ1-3 and V is TRBV5-5; perhaps TRBD1 as D (5 bases). The V end lost 4 bases, the J end lost 1 base, and 18 bases lay between the germline ends. CDR3 length: 17 residues. Germline V gene lookup returns CDR1 SGHKS and CDR2 YYEKEE (reference sequence). The CDR3 reads CASSAGTDLFSGNTIYF. The CDR3 DNA follows: TGTGCCAGCAGCGCCGGGACGGATCTCTTTTCTGGAAACACCATATATTTT.

Points on this clonotype: No conserved phenylalanine or tryptophan ends this CDR3, so it is likely a read error. This chain's CDR3 is CAIMRGTAINQPQHS. CDR3 nucleotides: TGTGCCATCATGCGGGGCACCGCAATAAATCAGCCCCAGCATTCT. This chain connects TRBV12-3 or TRBV12-4 to TRBJ1-5, with D possibly TRBD1 on 5 matching bases. The V end was cut by 10 bases, the J end by 4 bases, with 20 bases between. There are 15 residues in the CDR3.